The sample holds one count of the clone carrying this TCR beta chain. The record originates from a study of blood T cell repertoires in COVID-19. Cohorts were determined from participant-reported clinical history. Repertoires were generated with immunoSEQ multiplex PCR, while TCRdb's copy carries only in-frame clones and drops some. Here the sample spans about 210,000 clones, around 81% being singletons. V lost 0 bases, J lost 5 bases, and 15 bases lay in between. CDR1 and CDR2 (germline): SGDLS, YYNGEE. There are 16 residues in the CDR3. This receptor was taken from a woman between 50 and 59 years old with acute COVID-19. The chain carries TRBV9 and TRBJ2-1; no clear D. Sequencing was performed on PBMCs or T cells enriched from blood (not recorded which). The CDR3 is CASSVGRALLDNEQFF. The CDR3 nucleotides read TGTGCCAGCAGCGTAGGGAGAGCCCTCCTGGACAATGAGCAGTTCTTC.